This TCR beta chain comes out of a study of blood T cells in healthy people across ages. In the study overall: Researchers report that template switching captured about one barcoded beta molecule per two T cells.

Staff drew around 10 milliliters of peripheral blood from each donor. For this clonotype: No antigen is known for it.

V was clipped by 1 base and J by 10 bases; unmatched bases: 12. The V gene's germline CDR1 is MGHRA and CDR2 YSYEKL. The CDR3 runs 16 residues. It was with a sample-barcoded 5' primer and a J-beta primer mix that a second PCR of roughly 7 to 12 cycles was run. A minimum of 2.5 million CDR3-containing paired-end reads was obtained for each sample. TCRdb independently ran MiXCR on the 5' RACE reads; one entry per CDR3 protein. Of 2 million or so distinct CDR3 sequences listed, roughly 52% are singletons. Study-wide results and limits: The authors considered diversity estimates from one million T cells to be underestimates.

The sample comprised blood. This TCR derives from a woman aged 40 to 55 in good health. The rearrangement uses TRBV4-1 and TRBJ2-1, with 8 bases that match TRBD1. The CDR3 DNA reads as TGCGCCAGCAGCCAAGCGGGGGCAGGGGGCGTCCAGGAGCAGTTCTTC. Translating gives CASSQAGAGGVQEQFF.